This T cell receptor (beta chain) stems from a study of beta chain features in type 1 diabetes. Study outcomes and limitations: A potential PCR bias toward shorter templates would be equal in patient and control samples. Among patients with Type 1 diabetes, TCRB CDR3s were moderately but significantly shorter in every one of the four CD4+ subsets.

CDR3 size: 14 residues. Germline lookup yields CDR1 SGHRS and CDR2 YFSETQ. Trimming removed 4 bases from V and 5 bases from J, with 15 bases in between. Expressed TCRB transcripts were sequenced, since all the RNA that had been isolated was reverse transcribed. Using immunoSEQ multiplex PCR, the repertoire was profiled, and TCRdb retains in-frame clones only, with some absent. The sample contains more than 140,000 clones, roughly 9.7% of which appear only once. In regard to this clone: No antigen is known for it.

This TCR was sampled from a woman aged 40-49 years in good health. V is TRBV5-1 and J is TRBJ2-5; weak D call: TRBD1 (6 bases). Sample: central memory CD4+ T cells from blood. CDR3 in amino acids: CASSGGLGSETQYF. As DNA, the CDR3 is TGCGCCAGCAGCGGGGGCCTCGGCTCGGAGACCCAGTACTTC.